The 20 T cell receptor beta chains in this list originate from one sample, sequenced in a study of blood T cells in healthy people across ages. A second PCR of 7 to 11 cycles used a sample-barcoded 5' primer and a J-beta primer mix. TCRdb itself ran the 5' RACE reads through MiXCR, one entry per CDR3 protein. The sample lists approximately 780,000 distinct CDR3 sequences, 20% to 30% seen once, with about 2.9% in the top ten. These records were also assigned to another study, of T cells of mothers and their children.

The specimen was blood. These TCRs come from a boy between 10 and 17 years old in good health.

V gene TRBV3-1 combines with J gene TRBJ1-1; no reliable D call. The CDR3 is 15 amino acids. V was cut by 0 bases and J by 8 bases, with 16 bases left in between. Germline-derived CDR1 and CDR2 are LGHDT and YNNKEL (reference sequence). In DNA form, the CDR3 reads TGTGCCAGCAGCCAAGATTTAAACCTTGTCTCGGAAGCTTTCTTT. Protein product: CASSQDLNLVSEAFF.

The V gene is TRBV5-1, the J gene TRBJ2-5, with 11 positions matching TRBD1. The V gene end was trimmed by 3 bases and the J gene end by 4 bases; junction bases not matched to a gene: 2. The V gene's germline CDR1 is SGHRS and CDR2 YFSETQ. CDR3 length: 14 residues. CDR3 sequence reads: CASSWTGGVETQYF. The CDR3 DNA is TGCGCCAGCAGCTGGACAGGGGGCGTAGAGACCCAGTACTTC.

The chain couples TRBV4-1 to TRBJ1-4; TRBD1 is a possible D gene (5 bases). The CDR3 covers 15 residues. Germline values: CDR1 MGHRA, CDR2 YSYEKL. Trimming stripped 3 bases from V and 0 bases from J, with 8 bases between. The CDR3 DNA sequence: TGCGCCAGCAGCCAGGGGGGGACAACTAATGAAAAACTGTTTTTT. Protein product: CASSQGGTTNEKLFF.

This clonotype occurred a few times. The rearrangement joins TRBV7-6 to TRBJ2-7; 11 bases line up with TRBD1. Germline V lookup: CDR1 SGHVS, CDR2 FNYEAQ. The CDR3 consists of 17 residues. Trimming cost V 5 bases and J 4 bases; bases outside gene matches: 13. CDR3 nucleotides: TGTGCCAGCAGCCTCTCTCCCGGGACAGGGGGGAGATACGAGCAGTACTTC. This translates into CASSLSPGTGGRYEQYF. The full variable domain, in which reference TRBV7-6 and TRBJ2-7 provide the parts outside the CDR3, is GAGVSQSPRYKVTKRGQDVALRCDPISGHVSLYWYRQALGQGPEFLTYFNYEAQQDKSGLPNDRFSAERPEGSISTLTIQRTEQRDSAMYRCASSLSPGTGGRYEQYFGPGTRLTVT.

The rearrangement joins TRBV30 to TRBJ1-2, with 7 bases aligning to TRBD1. Germline V gene sequence: CDR1 GTSNPN, CDR2 SVGIG (reference sequence). V dropped 3 bases and J dropped 1; count of bases not matched to a gene: 2. The CDR3 contains 13 residues. The chain's CDR3 is CAWRQGRNYGYTF. The CDR3, as DNA: TGTGCCTGGAGACAGGGGCGTAACTATGGCTACACCTTC.

V and J are TRBV11-2 and TRBJ2-1; TRBD1 matches at 8 bases. This CDR3 has 15 amino acids. CDR1 and CDR2 (germline): SGHAT, FQNNGV. V trimming: 8 bases; J trimming: 6 bases; junction bases outside the gene matches: 12. CDR3 region: CASVTGGLPSNEQFF. The CDR3 DNA reads as TGTGCCAGCGTTACAGGGGGGCTCCCCTCCAATGAGCAGTTCTTC.

The chain is built from TRBV12-3 or TRBV12-4 and TRBJ2-2; D is possibly TRBD1 or TRBD2 (6 bases each). This CDR3 is built from 16 residues. V lost 3 bases, J lost 1 base, and 12 bases lay in between. CDR3 sequence (DNA): TGTGCCAGCAGTTTGGGGGGACAAATGAACACCGGGGAGCTGTTTTTT. Its translation is CASSLGGQMNTGELFF.

The chain uses TRBV28 and TRBJ1-5; D might be TRBD1 (6 bases). Germline-derived CDR1 and CDR2 are MDHEN and SYDVKM. V was shortened by 2 bases and J by 3 bases, with 11 bases between the two germline ends. This CDR3 region has 15 residues. The CDR3 protein is CASSLRGSSNQPQHF. DNA of the CDR3: TGTGCCAGCAGTTTAAGGGGGTCCTCCAATCAGCCCCAGCATTTT.

As for this clonotype: One junction end disagrees with the germline gene, perhaps due to a read error. The rearrangement links TRBV30 to TRBJ2-5, with 9 bases identical to TRBD1. Per the germline V gene, CDR1 is GTSNPN and CDR2 is SVGIG (reference sequence). This CDR3 is 15 amino acids long. The CDR3 region has the DNA TGTGCCTGGAGTGTACGAGGGACAGGGACTTACCGGCCGAACTTC. Its protein product is CAWSVRGTGTYRPNF.

This chain uses TRBV6-1 with TRBJ1-3; no reliable D call. Germline V gene data show CDR1 as MNHNS and CDR2 as SASEGT. The length of the CDR3 is 16 residues. V lost 7 bases to trimming and J lost 4 bases, with 20 bases between them. DNA of the CDR3: TGTGCCAGCACCCAACAAGGGAAATATGAAGGAAACACCATATATTTT. Protein sequence: CASTQQGKYEGNTIYF.

This clonotype showed up just a few times. V usage is TRBV19 and J usage is TRBJ1-2; 9 nucleotides line up with TRBD1. The CDR3 contains 15 residues. Germline lookup yields CDR1 LNHDA and CDR2 SQIVND (reference sequence). The ends lost 2 bases at V and 2 bases at J; junction bases unmatched: 3. CDR3 sequence (DNA): TGTGCCAGTAGTATAATGACAGGGGGAAACTATGGCTACACCTTC. It is translated as CASSIMTGGNYGYTF.

This clonotype was seen once. The chain combines TRBV4-1 with TRBJ1-1; possibly TRBD1 for D (5 bases). The CDR3 length is 14 residues. Germline CDR1 MGHRA, CDR2 YSYEKL. The V and J ends lost 3 bases and 1 base respectively, with 9 bases between them. The CDR3: CASSQGERNTEAFF. Here the CDR3 DNA reads TGCGCCAGCAGCCAGGGGGAAAGGAACACTGAAGCTTTCTTT.

This clonotype was seen a handful of times. The genes are TRBV12-5 and TRBJ2-7; 9 bases agree with TRBD1. Germline V gene data show CDR1 as LGHNT and CDR2 as FRNRAP. The CDR3 runs 13 residues. Trimming cost V 6 bases and J 2 bases; bases outside gene matches: 2. CDR3 nucleotides: TGTGCTAGTGGGGACAGGGGAACCTACGAGCAGTACTTC. This codes for CASGDRGTYEQYF.

This clonotype was detected a few times. This chain links TRBV20-1 with TRBJ2-1; perhaps TRBD2 as D (7 bases). Germline-derived CDR1 and CDR2 are DFQATT and SNEGSKA (reference sequence). V was shortened by 3 bases and J by 10 bases, with 16 bases between the two germline ends. The CDR3 runs to 13 residues. This chain's CDR3 is CSASSPGGAEQFF. CDR3 nucleotide sequence: TGCAGTGCTAGCTCTCCTGGGGGGGCGGAGCAGTTCTTC.

This clonotype was detected a few times. The chain links TRBV5-5 to TRBJ1-6, with a weak D call TRBD1 (6 bases). Trimming took 1 base from V and 8 from J, leaving 13 bases between them. Germline V gene sequence: CDR1 SGHKS, CDR2 YYEKEE (reference sequence). The CDR3 contains 15 residues. The CDR3: CASSLRGGSDSPLHF. CDR3 nucleotide sequence: TGTGCCAGCAGCTTGCGAGGGGGAAGCGATTCACCCCTCCACTTT.

There are a few counts of this clonotype. The DNA for the CDR3 is TGCGCCAGCAGCGGGGGACCGCAGAACACTGAAGCTTTCTTT. This gives the protein CASSGGPQNTEAFF. This chain uses TRBV5-1 with TRBJ1-1, with D possibly TRBD1 on 5 matching bases. Germline V gives CDR1 SGHRS, CDR2 YFSETQ. The length of the CDR3 is 14 residues. Trimming stripped 4 bases from V and 1 base from J, with 11 bases between.

This clonotype was found a few times. The rearrangement uses TRBV6-6 and TRBJ2-7; a weak D match, TRBD1 (6 bases). Looked up from germline, CDR1 is MNHNY and CDR2 is SVGAGI (reference sequence). The CDR3 extends over 14 amino acids. Trimming took 5 bases from V and 2 from J, leaving 13 bases between them. This CDR3 reads CASSRPGQAYEQYF. CDR3 nucleotides: TGTGCCAGCAGTCGACCGGGACAAGCCTACGAGCAGTACTTC.

This clonotype was seen a few times. V and J are TRBV14 and TRBJ2-1, with no clear D. The length of the CDR3 is 17 residues. The germline V and J ends were trimmed by 4 bases and 0 bases, with 16 bases remaining between them. CDR1 and CDR2 from the germline V gene are SGHDN and FVKESK. This CDR3 is CASSPGLGPNSYNEQFF. The DNA of the CDR3 is TGTGCCAGCAGCCCGGGTCTAGGACCTAACTCCTACAATGAGCAGTTCTTC.

V is TRBV19 and J is TRBJ2-1, with 7 bases lining up with TRBD1. TRBJ2-7 explains the end of the DNA better; the J call may be wrong. Germline V gene lookup returns CDR1 LNHDA and CDR2 SQIVND (reference sequence). The CDR3 consists of 16 residues. The CDR3 region is CASSIQGGTGAYEQYF. CDR3 DNA: TGTGCCAGTAGTATACAAGGAGGAACAGGGGCATACGAGCAGTACTTC.

In this sample, this clonotype turned up a few times. This chain uses TRBV20-1 with TRBJ2-5; TRBD2 aligns across 12 bases. The DNA end is more similar to TRBJ2-1, so the J call may be wrong. Germline V gene data show CDR1 as DFQATT and CDR2 as SNEGSKA (reference sequence). The CDR3 covers 18 residues. CDR3: CSASPLAGGPMPYNEQFF. The CDR3 region has the DNA TGCAGTGCCTCCCCGCTAGCGGGGGGGCCGATGCCCTACAATGAGCAGTTCTTC.